The rows below give T cell receptor beta chains drawn from one sample of a study of blood T cell repertoires in COVID-19. Measured with immunoSEQ multiplex PCR; TCRdb has only the in-frame clones, and not every one. The data hold roughly 100,000 clones, with 75% to 85% observed a single time. Sequencing was carried out using peripheral blood. These receptors all stem from a woman aged 80 or over with acute or convalescent COVID-19. CDR3s include the opening cysteine and the closing phenylalanine or tryptophan. D genes are given only for firm matches. Clone size is stated in some rows and not others, as once, few, many or a class when expanded.

>NA|TRBV30|TRBJ1-5|TRBD1
CAWSTGLGNQPQHF
TGTGCCTGGTCGACAGGGTTAGGCAATCAGCCCCAGCATTTT
>NA|TRBV19|TRBJ1-5|TRBD1
CASSIGTGGEQPQHF
TGTGCCAGTAGTATTGGGACAGGGGGCGAACAGCCCCAGCATTTT
>few|TRBV5-4|TRBJ1-2|TRBD1
CASNPPGQWALSGYTF
TGTGCCAGCAACCCACCGGGACAGTGGGCGTTGTCGGGCTACACCTTC
>NA|TRBV3-1/TRBV3-2|TRBJ1-1|TRBD1
CASSSGGRAFF
TGTGCCAGCTCCTCAGGGGGCAGAGCTTTCTTT
>NA|TRBV7-2|TRBJ2-1|NA
CASSLGTHYNEQFF
TGTGCCAGCAGCTTAGGGACACACTACAATGAGCAGTTCTTC
>NA|TRBV30|TRBJ1-2|TRBD1
CAWSPGQVNGYTF
TGTGCCTGGAGCCCGGGACAGGTCAATGGCTACACCTTC
>NA|TRBV18|TRBJ2-2|TRBD2
CASSSGTINTGELFF
TGTGCCAGCTCATCGGGGACTATCAACACCGGGGAGCTGTTTTTT
>NA|TRBV13|TRBJ2-3|TRBD2
CASSLAHPLAGASTDTQYF
TGTGCCAGCAGCTTAGCCCACCCACTAGCGGGGGCTAGCACAGATACGCAGTATTTT
>once|TRBV10-3|TRBJ2-3|TRBD2
CAISGVAGVGTDTQYF
TGTGCCATCTCGGGGGTAGCGGGAGTCGGGACAGATACGCAGTATTTT
>NA|TRBV15|TRBJ1-2|NA
CATSRGEGDGYTF
TGTGCCACCAGCAGAGGGGAGGGCGATGGCTACACCTTC
>NA|TRBV2|TRBJ1-2|NA
CASTVESGYGSNYGYTF
TGTGCCAGCACCGTGGAGTCAGGGTACGGTTCTAACTATGGCTACACCTTC
>NA|TRBV6-5|TRBJ1-1|TRBD1
CASSFGTGGTEAFF
TGTGCCAGCAGTTTCGGGACAGGGGGCACTGAAGCTTTCTTT
>NA|TRBV5-1|TRBJ1-2|TRBD1
CASSLAQQGYGYTF
TGCGCCAGCAGCTTGGCCCAACAGGGGTATGGCTACACCTTC
>NA|TRBV7-2|TRBJ2-5|NA
CASSASSETQYF
TGTGCCAGCAGCGCTAGTTCTGAGACCCAGTACTTC
>NA|TRBV27|TRBJ2-5|TRBD1
CASSSPWTGQETQYF
TGTGCCAGCAGTTCGCCGTGGACAGGACAAGAGACCCAGTACTTC
>few|TRBV6-2/TRBV6-3|TRBJ2-3|TRBD2
CASSYERGNTDTQYF
TGTGCCAGCAGTTATGAGCGGGGGAACACAGATACGCAGTATTTT
>once|TRBV9|TRBJ2-3|NA
CASSSNTDSGLLTDTQYF
TGTGCCAGCAGCTCAAACACCGATAGCGGCCTCCTCACAGATACGCAGTATTTT
>NA|TRBV24-1|TRBJ2-5|NA
CATSDLPEGAREKETQYF
TGTGCCACCAGTGATTTGCCAGAGGGTGCCCGGGAGAAGGAGACCCAGTACTTC
>NA|TRBV19|TRBJ2-5|NA
CASSPTASGRGETQYF
TGTGCCAGTAGCCCCACAGCGAGCGGCCGGGGAGAGACCCAGTACTTC
>few|TRBV10-2|TRBJ2-5|TRBD2
CASSELFEREDGRETQYF
TGCGCCAGCAGTGAGCTCTTTGAGCGGGAGGACGGTAGGGAGACCCAGTACTTC
>many|TRBV10-1|TRBJ1-4|NA
CAPGGLLSTNEKLFF
TGCGCCCCAGGAGGGCTCCTTTCAACTAATGAAAAACTGTTTTTT
>NA|TRBV24-1|TRBJ1-4|NA
CATSTGDNEKLFF
TGTGCCACCAGTACAGGAGATAATGAAAAACTGTTTTTT
>NA|TRBV7-2|TRBJ1-6|NA
CASIDTRGGGSPLHF
TGTGCCAGCATCGACACAAGAGGAGGAGGTTCACCCCTCCACTTT
>NA|TRBV7-2|TRBJ2-5|NA
CASSIGLEQETQYF
TGTGCCAGCAGCATCGGACTGGAGCAAGAGACCCAGTACTTC
>NA|TRBV5-8|TRBJ1-5|NA
CASTQGPNQPQHF
TGTGCCAGCACACAGGGTCCTAATCAGCCCCAGCATTTT
>NA|TRBV19|TRBJ1-1|TRBD1
CASTNTGTGNTEAFF
TGTGCCAGCACCAATACCGGGACAGGCAACACTGAAGCTTTCTTT
>NA|TRBV12-3/TRBV12-4|TRBJ1-6|NA
CASTSSRVSPLHF
TGTGCCAGCACCTCCTCCAGGGTTTCACCCCTCCACTTT
>NA|TRBV6-2/TRBV6-3|TRBJ2-3|TRBD1
CASSLRDRATDTQYF
TGTGCCAGCAGTCTCCGGGACAGGGCAACAGATACGCAGTATTTT
>NA|TRBV30|TRBJ1-3|NA
CAWSATGNTIYF
TGTGCCTGGAGTGCCACTGGAAACACCATATATTTT
>NA|TRBV12-3/TRBV12-4|TRBJ1-1|NA
CASSLLGRSEAFF
TGTGCCAGCAGTTTATTGGGGAGGAGTGAAGCTTTCTTT
>NA|TRBV5-8|TRBJ2-7|TRBD1
CASSFRGQGAYEQYF
TGTGCCAGCAGCTTCAGGGGACAGGGGGCCTACGAGCAGTACTTC
>NA|TRBV10-3|TRBJ2-3|TRBD2
CAISDTSGTGDTQYF
TGTGCCATCAGTGACACTAGCGGGACGGGAGATACGCAGTATTTT
>NA|TRBV4-2|TRBJ1-6|NA
CASSQDGIGSPLHF
TGTGCCAGCAGCCAAGACGGTATCGGTTCACCCCTCCACTTT
>NA|TRBV5-1|TRBJ2-1|NA
CASSLPSPYNEQFF
TGCGCCAGCAGCTTGCCCAGTCCCTACAATGAGCAGTTCTTC
>NA|TRBV19|TRBJ1-1|TRBD1
CASDKRQGAGRTEAFF
TGTGCCAGTGACAAACGACAGGGGGCGGGTCGGACTGAAGCTTTCTTT
>many|TRBV6-5|TRBJ1-1|NA
CASSYGPRVATEAFF
TGTGCCAGCAGTTACGGCCCCAGGGTGGCCACTGAAGCTTTCTTT
>NA|TRBV5-4|TRBJ2-1|TRBD2
CASSFSGLVIGNEQFF
TGTGCCAGCAGCTTCTCGGGACTAGTGATAGGCAATGAGCAGTTCTTC
>NA|TRBV7-9|TRBJ2-7|TRBD2
CASSLAASGNYEQYF
TGTGCCAGCAGCTTAGCGGCTAGCGGAAACTACGAGCAGTACTTC
>NA|TRBV11-2|TRBJ2-7|TRBD1
CASSLVGTAYEQYF
TGTGCCAGCAGCTTAGTAGGGACAGCCTACGAGCAGTACTTC
>NA|TRBV18|TRBJ1-5|TRBD1
CASSPKIVGLGTENQPQHF
TGTGCCAGCTCACCAAAGATCGTTGGTCTCGGGACAGAAAATCAGCCCCAGCATTTT
>NA|TRBV4-2|TRBJ2-2|TRBD2
CASSRPGSGTHTGELFF
TGTGCCAGCAGCCGCCCGGGTAGCGGGACCCACACCGGGGAGCTGTTTTTT
>NA|TRBV5-1|TRBJ1-4|TRBD1
CASSFLDRVNEKLFF
TGCGCCAGCAGCTTTCTCGACAGGGTTAATGAAAAACTGTTTTTT
>NA|TRBV24-1|TRBJ1-2|NA
CATSDRSSTRGYTF
TGTGCCACCAGTGATCGGAGCTCAACCAGAGGCTACACCTTC
>NA|TRBV11-1|TRBJ2-7|TRBD1
CASSLDGTDDYEQYF
TGTGCCAGCAGCTTAGACGGGACAGATGATTACGAGCAGTACTTC
>few|TRBV7-8|TRBJ2-7|NA
CASSLERSSYEQYF
TGTGCCAGCAGCTTAGAGAGGAGCTCCTACGAGCAGTACTTC
>NA|TRBV7-9|TRBJ2-7|TRBD2
CASSPAGGREQYF
TGTGCCAGCAGCCCAGCGGGGGGGCGGGAGCAGTACTTC
>few|TRBV28|TRBJ2-2|TRBD1
CASSLLQGVGELFF
TGTGCCAGCAGTTTATTACAGGGGGTCGGGGAGCTGTTTTTT
>NA|TRBV18|TRBJ1-2|NA
CASSPQTQTGRNYGYTF
TGTGCCAGCTCACCACAAACACAAACAGGGCGAAACTATGGCTACACCTTC
>NA|TRBV28|TRBJ1-2|TRBD1
CASYPGQGANNYGYTF
TGTGCCAGCTATCCGGGACAGGGGGCCAATAACTATGGCTACACCTTC
>NA|TRBV24-1|TRBJ1-1|TRBD1
CATSDEGQGKTEAFF
TGTGCCACCAGTGATGAGGGACAGGGCAAAACTGAAGCTTTCTTT
>NA|TRBV19|TRBJ2-5|TRBD2
CASSKPTRPGLAGVGTQYF
TGTGCCAGTAGTAAACCCACAAGGCCGGGACTAGCGGGAGTAGGGACCCAGTACTTC
>NA|TRBV5-4|TRBJ2-1|TRBD1
CASSLAGQVSYNEQFF
TGTGCCAGCAGCTTGGCGGGACAGGTCTCCTACAATGAGCAGTTCTTC